This T cell receptor beta chain originates from a study of T cell responses to AZD1222 COVID-19 vaccine (dated by TCRdb to the early 2020s). Background on the whole study: AZD1222 recipients with second doses at about 4 weeks or about 12 weeks were pooled, because spike-specific TCR depth and breadth did not differ between schedules. A total of just over 230 trial participants underwent TCR sequencing, of whom about 210 received two doses of AZD1222 and about 25 received two doses of the MenACWY control vaccine. Trial participants were enrolled by age into 18-55, 56-69 and 70-plus year subgroups, with roughly 150, 30 and 60 TCR-sequenced participants respectively. Overall results and qualifications from the work: Because no day 14 peak-response samples were available, the repertoires could be characterized only after the peak T cell response. After two AZD1222 doses, both the breadth and the depth of spike-specific TCRs were significantly higher than at day 0 and than in MenACWY recipients. Conclusions about previously exposed vaccinees are limited because only six or seven AZD1222 recipients were SARS-CoV-2 seropositive at baseline. Epitopes outside the regions mutated in the B.1.351 and B.1.1.7 variants were reportedly recognized by nearly half of the unique spike-specific TCRs. The 56-69-year group was small, and its depth increase did not reach significance, likely because of low power. Participants were mostly white British and included more females than males, and it was suggested by the authors that clonal diversity may have been underestimated. The whole spike protein was spanned by vaccine-associated CD4 TCRs, and dominant responses were seen in regions 160-218 and 743-854.

The CDR3 regions of human TCRbeta chains were analyzed by immunosequencing. Processing in the source paper ran as follows. Repertoire TCRs were matched against a reference library of SARS-CoV-2-specific TCRs generated with the MIRA antigen-specificity platform. Breadth meant the fraction of unique TCRs that were SARS-CoV-2-associated, whereas depth meant the fraction of total T cells that were SARS-CoV-2-associated. Using the MIRA data, each spike-specific TCR was mapped to the spike region that the TCR reacts to and placed in a CD4 or CD8 class. Log10-transformed breadth and depth values were compared by one-way ANOVA with Sidak's multiple comparisons tests. TCRdb stores this immuneACCESS table with in-frame sequences only. Part of the clones is absent; in the studies checked, under half of the shortfall reflects unresolved V genes, and no reason is known for the rest. D and trimming were read from the DNA, whereas the V and J calls and clone size are those reported in that table. In all, the sample holds around 260,000 clones, and approximately 93% of those were seen once. Around 0.5% of the sample comes from the top ten.

The junction shows trimming of 3 bases on V and 3 bases on J, plus 14 bases between the germline ends. Counted from cysteine to phenylalanine, this CDR3 has 15 amino acids. Only the CDR3 DNA stays, 45 bases, in frame from base 1. CDR1 and CDR2 (MNHEY, SVGAGI) derive from the germline V gene. As concerns this clone: The specificity of this receptor is unknown. The record has no base qualities; no much larger clone is one base away.

The time point label, as the study defines it: baseline before first vaccination. Vaccinee samples came from UK trials COV001 and COV002, including a single-blind randomized controlled phase 2/3 trial of AZD1222 (ChAdOx1 nCoV-19) in healthy adults. For TCRbeta chain sequencing, PBMC samples were collected from trial participants at day 0 and at day 28 after the second dose. The sequenced sample was peripheral blood, obtained on day 0 of AZD1222 vaccination. The chain couples TRBV6-5 to TRBJ1-1; a tentative D call is TRBD1 (6 bases match). This clonotype was obtained from an adult in good health. In nucleotides, the sequence is TGTGCCAGCAGTTATGGTCCGGGGGGCTACACTGAAGCTTTCTTT. It translates as CASSYGPGGYTEAFF.